This TCR beta chain was identified during a study of prognosis after radiotherapy for stage I lung cancer. In the case of this clonotype: Its antigen is currently unknown.

Using two-round multiplex PCR, the authors amplified TCR beta CDR3 from genomic DNA. First-round PCR employed TRBV- and TRBJ-specific primers for each gene. Second-round PCR relied on universal primers. TCRdb re-analysed the multiplex PCR reads in MiXCR, keeping a single row per CDR3 protein. The repertoire holds over 45,000 distinct CDR3 sequences, with 26% as singletons. Study-level results: A difference in TRBV and TRBJ gene usage was reportedly seen between patients with and without metastases.

The receptor was derived from a donor over 45 with non-small cell lung cancer. Specimen: PBMCs, collected before or after stereotactic body radiation therapy (not recorded which).

The CDR3 sequence is CASSQDISGGGTGELFF. CDR3 nucleotide sequence: TGTGCCAGCAGCCAAGATATTTCGGGGGGTGGGACCGGGGAGCTGTTTTTT. The chain carries TRBV4-2 and TRBJ2-2; TRBD2 aligns across 7 bases. Unmatched junction bases numbered 9, after V lost 0 bases and J lost 5 bases. The CDR3 has 17 amino acids. Germline V CDR1 and CDR2: LGHNA, YNFKEQ.